The sequence of this TCR beta chain was determined in a study of T cell responses to AZD1222 COVID-19 vaccine. CDR3 length: 15 amino acids. Germline V gene sequence: CDR1 SGHNT, CDR2 YYREEE (reference sequence). V gave up 5 bases and J gave up 6 bases; unmatched junction bases: 5. The repertoire was sequenced with immunoSEQ multiplex PCR; TCRdb's copy has only in-frame clones and lacks some. The sample lists some 190,000 clones, around nine tenths occurring once. The sample here was peripheral blood, taken 28 days after the second AZD1222 dose. This rearrangement joins TRBV5-4 to TRBJ2-7, with TRBD2 identical over 16 bases. The receptor's source is an adult who received the AZD1222 COVID-19 vaccine. CDR3 amino acids: CASRPGTSGGVEQYF. CDR3 bases: TGTGCCAGCAGACCTGGGACTAGCGGGGGGGTCGAGCAGTACTTC.